This T cell receptor (beta chain) emerged from a study of OX40 agonist ivuxolimab in advanced cancers. Libraries were prepared by immunoSEQ multiplex PCR; TCRdb keeps only in-frame clonotypes and omits some of them. The profile shows 54,000 or so clones, nearly 85% of them singletons. The CDR3 has 14 amino acids. CDR1 is SGHKS, CDR2 YYEKEE, per germline (reference sequence). V gave up 4 bases and J gave up 0 bases, with 10 bases separating them. The TCR comes from an adult with an advanced solid tumor such as melanoma, head and neck, liver or kidney cancer. This sequence joins TRBV5-5 and TRBJ1-1; a possible D gene is TRBD1 (5 bases). Specimen: CD4+ or CD8+ T cells sorted from blood, collected in a trial of the OX40 agonist ivuxolimab. The CDR3 coding sequence is TGTGCCAGCAGCCCGGGACGGATGAACACTGAAGCTTTCTTT. Protein sequence: CASSPGRMNTEAFF.